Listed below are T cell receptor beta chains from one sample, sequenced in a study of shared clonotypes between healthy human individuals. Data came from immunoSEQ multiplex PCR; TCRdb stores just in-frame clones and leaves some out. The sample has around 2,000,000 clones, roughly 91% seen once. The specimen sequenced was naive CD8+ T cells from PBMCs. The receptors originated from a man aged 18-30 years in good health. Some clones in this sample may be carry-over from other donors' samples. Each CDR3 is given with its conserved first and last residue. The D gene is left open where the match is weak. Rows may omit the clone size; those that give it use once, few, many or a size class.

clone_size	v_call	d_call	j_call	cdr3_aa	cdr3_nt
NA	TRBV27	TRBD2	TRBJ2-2	CASSLSGRLAGVYTGELFF	TGTGCCAGCAGTTTATCAGGGCGGCTAGCGGGAGTATACACCGGGGAGCTGTTTTTT
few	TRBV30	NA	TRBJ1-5	CAWKAFGRHSNQPQHF	TGTGCCTGGAAAGCCTTTGGACGGCATAGCAATCAGCCCCAGCATTTT
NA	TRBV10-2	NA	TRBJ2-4	CASSVTYSQNIQYF	TGCGCCAGCAGCGTTACCTATTCCCAAAACATTCAGTACTTC
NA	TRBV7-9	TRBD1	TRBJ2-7	CASSSGQDSYEQYF	TGTGCCAGCAGCTCGGGACAGGACTCCTACGAGCAGTACTTC
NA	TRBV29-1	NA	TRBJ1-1	CSVVGTYTEAFF	TGCAGCGTAGTCGGGACCTACACTGAAGCTTTCTTT
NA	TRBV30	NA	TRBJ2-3	CAWSFGQFSTDTQYF	TGTGCCTGGAGCTTCGGACAGTTTAGCACAGATACGCAGTATTTT
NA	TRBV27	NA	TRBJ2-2	CASTLGGGMNTGELFF	TGTGCCAGCACCCTCGGAGGGGGAATGAACACCGGGGAGCTGTTTTTT
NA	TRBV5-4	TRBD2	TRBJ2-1	CASSFPGLAYNEQFF	TGTGCCAGCAGCTTTCCGGGACTAGCATACAATGAGCAGTTCTTC
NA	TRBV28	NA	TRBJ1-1	CASTRRRLNTEAFF	TGTGCCAGCACCCGCCGGCGGTTGAACACTGAAGCTTTCTTT
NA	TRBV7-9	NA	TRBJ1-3	CASSLYAWKGNTIYF	TGTGCCAGCAGCTTATACGCCTGGAAGGGAAACACCATATATTTT
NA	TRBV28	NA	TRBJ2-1	CASFSVTDSYNEQFF	TGTGCCAGCTTTTCAGTTACGGACTCCTACAATGAGCAGTTCTTC
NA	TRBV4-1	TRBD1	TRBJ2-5	CASSQIWTGEVAQYF	TGCGCCAGCAGCCAAATATGGACAGGCGAGGTGGCCCAGTACTTC
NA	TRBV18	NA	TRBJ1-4	CASSPERLATTNEKLFF	TGTGCCAGCTCACCAGAGAGGCTGGCGACAACTAATGAAAAACTGTTTTTT
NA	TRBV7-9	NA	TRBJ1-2	CASSHMLRENLYGYTF	TGTGCCAGCAGCCATATGTTAAGGGAAAATCTCTATGGCTACACCTTC
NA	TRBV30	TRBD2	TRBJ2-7	CAWSLAGIRAYEQYF	TGTGCCTGGAGTCTAGCGGGGATCAGAGCCTACGAGCAGTACTTC
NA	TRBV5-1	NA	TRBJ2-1	CASSLWRENEQFF	TGCGCCAGCAGCTTGTGGCGGGAAAATGAGCAGTTCTTC
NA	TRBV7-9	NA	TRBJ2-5	CASSFGGVGETQYF	TGTGCCAGCAGCTTCGGCGGGGTCGGGGAGACCCAGTACTTC
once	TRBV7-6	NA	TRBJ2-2	CASSLSSRRQGELFF	TGTGCCAGCAGCTTATCTAGCAGGCGCCAAGGGGAGCTGTTTTTT
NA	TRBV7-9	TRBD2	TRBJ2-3	CASSYPSGSNADTQYF	TGTGCCAGCAGCTACCCTAGCGGGAGTAACGCAGATACGCAGTATTTT
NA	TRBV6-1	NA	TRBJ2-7	CASSSWVGRQYF	TGTGCCAGCAGCTCCTGGGTGGGCCGGCAGTACTTC
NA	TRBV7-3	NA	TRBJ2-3	CASSLLGSRTDTQYF	TGTGCCAGCAGCTTACTGGGATCGAGAACAGATACGCAGTATTTT
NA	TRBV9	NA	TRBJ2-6	CASSGSSGANVLTF	TGTGCCAGCAGCGGCAGCTCTGGGGCCAACGTCCTGACTTTC
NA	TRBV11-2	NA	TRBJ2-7	CASSLVSGPYEQYF	TGTGCCAGCAGCTTAGTATCAGGGCCCTACGAGCAGTACTTC
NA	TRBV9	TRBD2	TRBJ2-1	CASSPRTSARYNEQFF	TGTGCCAGCAGCCCGAGGACTAGCGCCAGATACAATGAGCAGTTCTTC
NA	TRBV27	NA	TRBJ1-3	CASSKRGPGNTIYF	TGTGCCAGCAGTAAACGAGGCCCTGGAAACACCATATATTTT
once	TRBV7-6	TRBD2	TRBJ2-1	CASSSRTSVDEQFF	TGTGCCAGCAGCTCACGGACTAGTGTGGATGAGCAGTTCTTC
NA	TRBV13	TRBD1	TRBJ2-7	CASSSRDRDSYEQYF	TGTGCCAGCAGCAGCCGGGACAGGGATTCCTACGAGCAGTACTTC
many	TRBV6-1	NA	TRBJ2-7	CASSEGDYEQYF	TGTGCCAGCTCAGAAGGCGACTACGAGCAGTACTTC
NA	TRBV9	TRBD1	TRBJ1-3	CASSVYARQGFSGNTIYF	TGTGCCAGCAGCGTATACGCACGACAGGGGTTCTCTGGAAACACCATATATTTT
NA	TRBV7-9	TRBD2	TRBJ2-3	CASSPRSGSNTDTQYF	TGTGCCAGCAGTCCCCGCAGCGGGAGTAACACAGATACGCAGTATTTT
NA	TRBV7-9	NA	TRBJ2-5	CASSLLDPETQYF	TGTGCCAGCAGCTTGTTGGACCCAGAGACCCAGTACTTC
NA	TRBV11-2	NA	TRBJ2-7	CASSLVAPPYEQYF	TGTGCCAGCAGCTTAGTCGCACCACCCTACGAGCAGTACTTC
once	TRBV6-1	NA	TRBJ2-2	CASRRTENTGELFF	TGTGCCAGCAGGAGGACGGAGAACACCGGGGAGCTGTTTTTT
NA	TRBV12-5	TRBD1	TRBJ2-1	CASGLTGAPNEQFF	TGTGCTAGTGGCCTCACAGGGGCCCCGAATGAGCAGTTCTTC
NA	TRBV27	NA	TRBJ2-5	CASSRRGGVGQYF	TGTGCCAGCTCTCGACGAGGCGGAGTTGGCCAGTACTTC
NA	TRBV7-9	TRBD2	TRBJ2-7	CATGITREGRGQYF	TGTGCCACGGGGATAACGCGGGAGGGCCGGGGGCAGTACTTC
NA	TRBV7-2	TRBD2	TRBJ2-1	CASSTSSGPYNEQFF	TGTGCCAGCAGCACCTCTAGCGGGCCCTACAATGAGCAGTTCTTC
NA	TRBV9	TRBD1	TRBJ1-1	CASSAATGAAFF	TGTGCCAGCAGCGCCGCGACAGGGGCTGCTTTCTTT
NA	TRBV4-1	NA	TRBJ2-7	CASSPSGAEQYF	TGCGCCAGCAGCCCTTCAGGGGCCGAGCAGTACTTC
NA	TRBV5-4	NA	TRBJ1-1	CASLGGPTEAFF	TGTGCCAGCCTAGGGGGGCCCACTGAAGCTTTCTTT
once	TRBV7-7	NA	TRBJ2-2	CASSGRLGLPGELFF	TGTGCCAGCAGCGGGCGACTAGGATTGCCCGGGGAGCTGTTTTTT
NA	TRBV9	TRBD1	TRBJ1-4	CASSPRTGVGEKLFF	TGTGCCAGCAGCCCCCGTACAGGGGTTGGGGAAAAACTGTTTTTT
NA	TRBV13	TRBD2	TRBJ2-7	CVSSPRGSGRVEQYF	TGTGTCAGCAGCCCCCGGGGTAGCGGGAGGGTTGAGCAGTACTTC
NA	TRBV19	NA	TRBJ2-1	CASMEDWDNEQFF	TGTGCCAGTATGGAGGACTGGGATAATGAGCAGTTCTTC
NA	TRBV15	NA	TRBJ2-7	CATSRSSLAEQYF	TGTGCCACCAGCAGATCCTCCTTGGCCGAGCAGTACTTC
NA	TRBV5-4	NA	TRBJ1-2	CASSLAPPNYGYTF	TGTGCCAGCAGCTTGGCTCCACCTAACTATGGCTACACCTTC
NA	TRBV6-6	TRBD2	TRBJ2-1	CASSSGLAGPNNEQFF	TGTGCCAGCAGTTCGGGACTAGCGGGACCTAACAATGAGCAGTTCTTC
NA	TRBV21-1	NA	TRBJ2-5	CASSLRLAGDTETQYF	TGTGCCAGCAGCCTACGACTAGCGGGAGATACGGAGACCCAGTACTTC
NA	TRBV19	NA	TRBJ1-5	CASSMSARWPQHF	TGTGCCAGTAGTATGTCGGCCCGGTGGCCCCAGCATTTT
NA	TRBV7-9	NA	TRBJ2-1	CASSFPKGNNEQFF	TGTGCCAGCAGCTTCCCAAAAGGGAACAATGAGCAGTTCTTC
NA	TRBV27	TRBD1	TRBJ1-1	CASSFDRDSMNTEAFF	TGTGCCAGCAGTTTTGACAGGGACTCAATGAACACTGAAGCTTTCTTT
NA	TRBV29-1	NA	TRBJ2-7	CSVVLHRDIMYEQYF	TGCAGCGTTGTCCTTCACAGGGATATAATGTACGAGCAGTACTTC
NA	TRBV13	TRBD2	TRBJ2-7	CASSHGTRREQYF	TGTGCCAGCAGCCACGGGACTAGAAGGGAGCAGTACTTC